This T cell receptor beta chain was captured in a study of tumor-infiltrating lymphocytes in localized non-small cell lung cancer. Using immunoSEQ multiplex PCR, the repertoire was profiled, and TCRdb retains in-frame clones only, with some absent. This table holds roughly 8,900 clones, about 77% found once. Turning to this clone: A clone one base away is much larger, so this may be a read error.

The CDR3 totals 11 residues. Germline CDR1 reads SGHDT; CDR2 reads YYEEEE. V gave up 1 base and J gave up 5 bases, with 3 bases separating them. This sequence joins TRBV5-6 and TRBJ2-5; no firm D call. The sample taken for sequencing was uninvolved lung tissue not adjacent to the tumor. The TCR was taken from a human donor with non-small cell lung cancer. CDR3 residues: CASSLRETQYF. CDR3 in DNA: TGTGCCAGCAGCTTGAGGGAGACCCAGTACTTC.